The 14 T cell receptor beta chains below all came from one sample that was sequenced in a study of blood T cells in healthy people across ages. A second about 7 to 11 cycle PCR used barcoded and J-beta primers. Each CDR3 protein is one row after TCRdb ran MiXCR on the 5' RACE reads. The sample has 1,500,000 or so distinct CDR3 sequences, 59% seen once. The sequenced material came from blood. The receptors were sampled from a man younger than 35 in good health.

A few counts support this clonotype. The rearrangement joins TRBV9 to TRBJ2-1; D gene ambiguous. V gave up 0 bases and J gave up 8 bases, with 21 bases separating them. Germline lookup yields CDR1 SGDLS and CDR2 YYNGEE. This CDR3 region has 17 residues. The CDR3 region is CASSVDFFTRSWHEQFF. Written as DNA, the CDR3 is TGTGCCAGCAGCGTAGATTTCTTCACACGATCTTGGCATGAGCAGTTCTTC.

V and J are TRBV14 and TRBJ1-3, with D hard to call. The CDR3 loop spans 12 amino acids. Trimming cost V 3 bases and J 2 bases, with 2 bases left between them. Per the germline V gene, CDR1 is SGHDN and CDR2 is FVKESK. The CDR3 region is CASSQAGNTIYF. The CDR3 bases are TGTGCCAGCAGCCAGGCTGGAAACACCATATATTTT.

This chain's CDR3 is CASREGPTYGYTF. Here the CDR3 DNA reads TGTGCCAGCAGGGAAGGACCGACCTATGGCTACACCTTC. The chain joins TRBV6-5 to TRBJ1-2; no firm D call. This CDR3 spans 13 amino acids. CDR1 is MNHEY, CDR2 SVGAGI, per germline. Trimming took off 6 bases at V and 4 bases at J, with 12 bases between the two ends.

The rearrangement joins TRBV6-6 to TRBJ2-1; 11 bases fit TRBD2. V shed 4 bases, J shed 4 bases, and the junction held 6 bases outside the gene matches. The CDR3 loop spans 16 amino acids. Germline values: CDR1 MNHNY, CDR2 SVGAGI (reference sequence). CDR3 in amino acids: CASSSPGLAEYNEQFF. CDR3 coding DNA: TGTGCCAGCAGTTCTCCGGGACTAGCGGAGTACAATGAGCAGTTCTTC.

The chain is built from TRBV29-1 and TRBJ2-2, with TRBD1 identical over 8 bases. After removal of 6 bases from V and 5 bases from J, the junction contained 8 bases not matched to a gene. Germline loops: CDR1 SQVTM, CDR2 ANQGSEA. CDR3 size: 14 residues. The CDR3 loop reads CSVGTGGQTGELFF. CDR3 nucleotides: TGCAGCGTCGGGACAGGAGGTCAAACCGGGGAGCTGTTTTTT.

The V gene is TRBV10-1, the J gene TRBJ2-5, with 7 bases matching TRBD2. The end of the DNA fits TRBJ2-7 better, so the J call may be wrong. The CDR3 spans 13 residues. The germline V gene has CDR1 WNHNN and CDR2 SYGVQD (reference sequence). The CDR3 DNA sequence: TGCGCCAGCAGTGAGTCGGCGGGGGTCGAGCAGTACTTC. As protein: CASSESAGVEQYF.

In this sample, this clonotype turned up a few times. This sequence joins TRBV16 and TRBJ1-2, with 7 bases lining up with TRBD1. Trimming took 2 bases from V and 6 from J; bases not matched to a gene: 6. From germline, CDR1 is KGHSY and CDR2 FQNENV. This CDR3 contains 14 residues. This CDR3 is CASSQMTGSDGYTF. The CDR3 bases are TGTGCCAGCAGCCAAATGACAGGGAGTGATGGCTACACCTTC.

The chain is built from TRBV4-2 and TRBJ2-4; no firm D call. Trimming shortened V by 0 bases and J by 7 bases, and 7 bases separated the two germline ends. The CDR3 is made up of 13 amino acids. From germline, CDR1 is LGHNA and CDR2 YNFKEQ. CDR3 residues: CASSQDQANIQYF. CDR3 nucleotide sequence: TGTGCCAGCAGCCAAGATCAAGCGAACATTCAGTACTTC.

The chain joins TRBV5-1 to TRBJ1-4, with 10 positions matching TRBD1. The germline V gene has CDR1 SGHRS and CDR2 YFSETQ. The CDR3 is 14 amino acids. Trimming took 3 bases from V and 8 from J; bases not matched to a gene: 4. This CDR3 reads CASSYRDRGEKLFF. The DNA for the CDR3 is TGCGCCAGCAGCTACCGGGACAGGGGAGAAAAACTGTTTTTT.

V and J are TRBV28 and TRBJ2-3; either TRBD1 or TRBD2 may fit D (5 bases each). Germline CDR1 and CDR2: MDHEN and SYDVKM. V lost 5 bases and J lost 4, with 19 bases in between. The CDR3 has 16 amino acids. In DNA, the CDR3 is TGTGCCAGCAGTCCCGACGGGACGACCCGGGCAGATACGCAGTATTTT. Protein product: CASSPDGTTRADTQYF.

The rearrangement links TRBV6-2 or TRBV6-3 to TRBJ1-1; the D is unclear. CDR1 MNHEY and CDR2 SVGEGT come from the germline V gene. The CDR3 loop spans 15 amino acids. V was cut by 0 bases and J by 1 base, with 9 bases left in between. The DNA for the CDR3 is TGTGCCAGCAGTTACTCTGGGCAGAAGAACACTGAAGCTTTCTTT. Amino acids: CASSYSGQKNTEAFF.

This rearrangement joins TRBV12-3 or TRBV12-4 to TRBJ1-5; D uncertain. Trimming shortened V by 6 bases and J by 3 bases, and 9 bases separated the two germline ends. The length of the CDR3 is 13 residues. CDR3: CASRGFFNQPQHF. The DNA for the CDR3 is TGTGCCAGCAGGGGTTTCTTCAATCAGCCCCAGCATTTT.

The chain uses TRBV5-1 and TRBJ2-7; D uncertain. V shed 1 base and J shed 7 bases, with 9 bases lying between them. Germline lookup yields CDR1 SGHRS and CDR2 YFSETQ. CDR3 size: 12 residues. The CDR3 nucleotides are TGCGCCAGCAGCTTGAGTTTCGAAGAGCAGTACTTC. Protein: CASSLSFEEQYF.

This rearrangement joins TRBV6-5 to TRBJ1-3; D remains ambiguous. V dropped 2 bases and J dropped 0 bases, with 8 bases sitting between them. CDR3 length: 15 residues. In germline, CDR1 is MNHEY, CDR2 SVGAGI. CDR3 region: CASSYSPSSGNTIYF. The CDR3 region has the DNA TGTGCCAGCAGTTACAGCCCCAGCTCTGGAAACACCATATATTTT.